The 23 T cell receptor beta chains reported below all come from one sample, sequenced in a study of Tregs in tolerant kidney transplant recipients (dated by TCRdb to 2018 to 2020). Receptor libraries were prepared by the immunoSEQ multiplex PCR assay. Not all clones reach the TCRdb copy of this immuneACCESS table, which keeps in-frame sequences only. Checked studies attribute under half of the gap to unresolved V genes and leave the rest unexplained. The sample yields 90,000 to 150,000 clones; around nine tenths were counted once. The ten largest clonotypes hold nearly 0.6% of the sample. Sequencing used CD4+ T cells from blood. These receptors all stem from a human donor in good health.

This chain connects TRBV7-9 to TRBJ2-7; D remains ambiguous. Trimming removed 5 bases at V and 4 bases at J, with 15 bases between. The CDR3 is 14 amino acids. Germline V gives CDR1 SEHNR, CDR2 FQNEAQ (reference sequence). The DNA for the CDR3 is TGTGCCAGCAGCCCCCGAGGACGGCCGTACGAGCAGTACTTC. Its translation: CASSPRGRPYEQYF.

The genes are TRBV5-8 and TRBJ2-2, with 11 nucleotides matching TRBD1. Germline CDR1 reads SGHTS; CDR2 reads YDEGEE. The CDR3 sequence is 16 residues long. After removal of 4 bases from V and 4 bases from J, the junction contained 6 bases not matched to a gene. This CDR3 is CASSLDRGLGTGELFF. CDR3 in DNA: TGTGCCAGCAGCCTGGACAGGGGGCTTGGCACCGGGGAGCTGTTTTTT.

The chain recombines TRBV19 with TRBJ2-7, with D tentatively TRBD1 or TRBD2 (5 bases each). The germline V gene encodes CDR1 LNHDA and CDR2 SQIVND (reference sequence). This CDR3 is built from 13 residues. Deletions cut 4 bases from V and 4 bases from J, with 11 bases between. This CDR3 is CASSTPGQYEQYF. Here the CDR3 DNA reads TGTGCCAGTAGTACTCCGGGGCAGTACGAGCAGTACTTC.

The rearrangement joins TRBV11-2 to TRBJ2-7; the D is unclear. Germline V lookup: CDR1 SGHAT, CDR2 FQNNGV. This CDR3 spans 13 amino acids. The V gene lost 2 bases and the J gene lost 2 bases, with 7 bases spanning the gap. CDR3 in amino acids: CASSLLLPYEQYF. Written as DNA, the CDR3 is TGTGCCAGCAGCTTACTTCTACCCTACGAGCAGTACTTC.

The chain has TRBV14 and TRBJ1-4; D is uncertain. The V gene's germline CDR1 is SGHDN and CDR2 FVKESK. CDR3 length: 12 residues. Trimming cost V 2 bases and J 10 bases, with 8 bases left between them. CDR3 DNA: TGTGCCAGCAGCCAAAATCTGGGAAAACTGTTTTTT. Translated: CASSQNLGKLFF.

The chain employs TRBV25-1 and TRBJ2-4, with D possibly matching TRBD2 (5 bases). The V end lost 5 bases, the J end lost 6 bases, and 17 bases lay between the germline ends. The CDR3 spans 15 residues. Germline-derived CDR1 and CDR2 are MGHDK and SYGVNS. The CDR3 region has the DNA TGTGCCAGCAGTCCTCGACGGGGTCCGGGAAACATTCAGTACTTC. Protein product: CASSPRRGPGNIQYF.

This rearrangement joins TRBV4-1 to TRBJ2-7; 15 bases are shared with TRBD2. With V trimmed by 6 bases and J by 2 bases, 8 bases remained unmatched. Germline CDR1 reads MGHRA; CDR2 reads YSYEKL. This CDR3 region has 17 residues. CDR3 region: CASSPGTSGGPAYEQYF. The CDR3 DNA sequence: TGCGCCAGCAGTCCCGGGACTAGCGGGGGGCCAGCCTACGAGCAGTACTTC.

The chain links TRBV6-5 to TRBJ2-7, with 8 bases that match TRBD2. The CDR3 runs 15 residues. Unmatched junction bases numbered 4, after V lost 3 bases and J lost 0 bases. CDR1 MNHEY and CDR2 SVGAGI come from the germline V gene. CDR3 in DNA: TGTGCCAGCAGTTATAGCGGGGTGGACTCCTACGAGCAGTACTTC. Protein sequence: CASSYSGVDSYEQYF.

This rearrangement joins TRBV4-1 to TRBJ1-6, with 10 bases that match TRBD1. Trimming took 4 bases from V and 5 from J; bases not matched to a gene: 8. CDR3 length: 17 amino acids. CDR1 is MGHRA, CDR2 YSYEKL, per germline. The CDR3 spells CASSPYLGTGDNSPLHF. CDR3 nucleotides: TGCGCCAGCAGCCCTTATCTGGGGACAGGGGATAATTCACCCCTCCACTTT.

The chain joins TRBV6-4 to TRBJ1-2; maybe TRBD1 (5 bases). CDR1 and CDR2 from the germline V gene are MRHNA and SNTAGT. CDR3 length equals 13 residues. With 6 bases removed from V and 8 bases from J, the gap between germline ends came to 16 bases. DNA of the CDR3: TGTGCCAGCAGGGGGCAAGGCGGGCAGGGCTACACCTTC. It codes for CASRGQGGQGYTF.

The gene calls are TRBV13 and TRBJ2-6; D possibly corresponds to TRBD1 (6 bases). This CDR3 region has 17 residues. V lost 5 bases, J lost 4 bases, and 18 bases lay in between. Germline values: CDR1 PRHDT, CDR2 FYEKMQ (reference sequence). For the CDR3, the DNA is TGTGCCAGCAGCCCTGACAGGTTCTTCCTGGGGGCCAACGTCCTGACTTTC. Translated: CASSPDRFFLGANVLTF.

V and J are TRBV29-1 and TRBJ1-1; D ambiguous. CDR3 length equals 13 residues. CDR1 and CDR2 from the germline V gene are SQVTM and ANQGSEA. V was trimmed by 7 bases and J by 7 bases, leaving 19 bases between them. The DNA for the CDR3 is TGCAGCGCTAGAGAATCGGGGTCATTTGAAGCTTTCTTT. Protein sequence: CSARESGSFEAFF. Full variable domain (missing parts from reference TRBV29-1 and TRBJ1-1): SAVISQKPSRDICQRGTSLTIQCQVDSQVTMMFWYRQQPGQSLTLIATANQGSEATYESGFVIDKFPISRPNLTFSTLTVSNMSPEDSSIYLCSARESGSFEAFFGQGTRLTVV.

The genes are TRBV18 and TRBJ2-1; 8 bases line up with TRBD1. The trim removed 2 bases at V and 9 bases at J, leaving 9 bases unmatched. Germline CDR1 reads KGHSH; CDR2 reads LQKENI. The CDR3 spans 15 residues. CDR3 amino acids: CASSPEATGVGEQFF. The CDR3, as DNA: TGTGCCAGCTCACCAGAGGCGACAGGGGTAGGTGAGCAGTTCTTC.

The chain joins TRBV30 to TRBJ2-7, with D perhaps given as TRBD1 or TRBD2 (6 bases each). The V end lost 4 bases, the J end lost 4 bases, and 17 bases lay between the germline ends. Germline V gene lookup returns CDR1 GTSNPN and CDR2 SVGIG (reference sequence). CDR3 length: 14 residues. CDR3 residues: CAWKRGRGLYEQYF. CDR3 DNA sequence: TGTGCCTGGAAACGGGGGCGGGGCCTTTACGAGCAGTACTTC.

The rearrangement links TRBV30 to TRBJ2-1; D unclear. This CDR3 comprises 12 residues. Germline V lookup: CDR1 GTSNPN, CDR2 SVGIG (reference sequence). Trimming took off 2 bases at V and 4 bases at J, with 6 bases between the two ends. CDR3 DNA: TGTGCCTGGAGTCCGCGGTACAATGAGCAGTTCTTC. This codes for CAWSPRYNEQFF.

The chain is built from TRBV19 and TRBJ2-2, with D possibly TRBD1 on 6 matching bases. Trimming stripped 6 bases from V and 6 bases from J, with 29 bases between. The CDR3 sequence is 19 residues long. Looked up from germline, CDR1 is LNHDA and CDR2 is SQIVND (reference sequence). The CDR3 nucleotides are TGTGCCAGTAGACGACCCTTTCCTGGACAGAATGGTTGGGCCGGGGAGCTGTTTTTT. Translating gives CASRRPFPGQNGWAGELFF.

The J gene is TRBJ1-3, the V gene TRBV30; 9 nucleotides agree with TRBD1. Germline V gene lookup returns CDR1 GTSNPN and CDR2 SVGIG (reference sequence). J lost 5 bases, V lost 7 bases, and 6 bases had no gene match. This CDR3 has 13 amino acids. The CDR3: CALTGGPRNTIYF. The CDR3 DNA follows: TGTGCCTTAACAGGGGGCCCTCGAAACACCATATATTTT.

The J gene is TRBJ1-5, the V gene TRBV15, with D perhaps matching TRBD1 (6 bases). The CDR3 has 22 residues. Germline lookup yields CDR1 LNHNV and CDR2 YYDKDF (reference sequence). The ends were cut back, 0 bases at V and 2 bases at J, with 29 bases in the middle. CDR3 region: CATSREPWGGRAGYWRNQPQHF. The CDR3 nucleotides are TGTGCCACCAGCAGAGAGCCCTGGGGGGGCAGGGCAGGGTATTGGCGCAATCAGCCCCAGCATTTT.

This chain uses TRBV5-1 with TRBJ1-3, with a possible D match to TRBD1 (5 bases). Trimming left V 4 bases short and J 0 bases short, with 14 bases between. The CDR3 is 16 residues long. Germline values: CDR1 SGHRS, CDR2 YFSETQ. The CDR3 DNA reads as TGCGCCAGCAGCAAGAGCGGGGGGAACTCTGGAAACACCATATATTTT. It encodes CASSKSGGNSGNTIYF.

The rearrangement joins TRBV6-7 to TRBJ2-7; D not resolved. TRBV6-7 is an ORF for which the function is uncertain. This CDR3 has 15 amino acids. Trimming pared 2 bases from V and 3 bases from J, leaving 14 bases between. The CDR3 loop reads CASSYQRDTYYEQYF. The CDR3 coding sequence is TGTGCCAGCAGTTACCAAAGAGACACATACTACGAGCAGTACTTC.

The genes are TRBV5-1 and TRBJ2-2, with a possible D match to TRBD1 (6 bases). Deletions cut 4 bases from V and 0 bases from J, with 13 bases between. Germline V CDR1 and CDR2: SGHRS, YFSETQ. The CDR3 contains 16 residues. The CDR3 protein is CASSPPGQANTGELFF. The CDR3 bases are TGCGCCAGCAGCCCACCGGGACAAGCGAACACCGGGGAGCTGTTTTTT.

The V call is TRBV7-6, the J call TRBJ1-1; D is unresolved. This CDR3 has 13 amino acids. Germline CDR1 and CDR2: SGHVS and FNYEAQ. The germline V and J ends were trimmed by 5 bases and 4 bases, with 11 bases remaining between them. Written as DNA, the CDR3 is TGTGCCAGCAGCCCGATGGGGTCCACTGAAGCTTTCTTT. This codes for CASSPMGSTEAFF.

The rearrangement uses TRBV5-6 and TRBJ1-1, with unresolved D. Trimming took off 4 bases at V and 1 base at J, with 14 bases between the two ends. The CDR3 extends over 15 amino acids. Germline CDR1 SGHDT, CDR2 YYEEEE. The DNA of the CDR3 is TGTGCCAGCAGCCCATTCCATCGACCGAACACTGAAGCTTTCTTT. This translates into CASSPFHRPNTEAFF. The full variable domain, with the rest looked up from reference TRBV5-6 and TRBJ1-1, is DAGVTQSPTHLIKTRGQQVTLRCSPKSGHDTVSWYQQALGQGPQFIFQYYEEEERQRGNFPDRFSGHQFPNYSSELNVNALLLGDSALYLCASSPFHRPNTEAFFGQGTRLTVV.